The rows below give T cell receptor beta chains drawn from one sample of a study of blood T cell repertoires in COVID-19. Generated by immunoSEQ multiplex PCR, the TCRdb table keeps only in-frame clones and is missing some. The sample records approximately 290,000 clones, approximately 90% being singletons. The specimen sequenced was peripheral blood. The receptors were gathered from a woman younger than 45 with COVID-19, enrolled during active disease. Both conserved end residues are part of each CDR3. The D gene is left open where the match is weak. A row's size may be missing; if present it is once, few, many or a size class.

clone_size	d_call	v_call	j_call	cdr3_aa	cdr3_nt
NA	TRBD2	TRBV7-9	TRBJ2-1	CASSAGLAVYNEQFF	TGTGCCAGCAGCGCCGGACTAGCGGTTTACAATGAGCAGTTCTTC
NA	TRBD1	TRBV15	TRBJ1-4	CATSLGGADEKLFF	TGTGCCACCAGCTTAGGGGGCGCGGATGAAAAACTGTTTTTT
NA	TRBD1	TRBV15	TRBJ2-7	CATSGTGAGDEQYF	TGTGCCACCAGCGGGACAGGGGCAGGCGACGAGCAGTACTTC
NA	TRBD1	TRBV6-5	TRBJ1-5	CASSLGQGGNQPQHF	TGTGCCAGCAGTTTGGGACAGGGTGGCAATCAGCCCCAGCATTTT
NA	NA	TRBV12-3/TRBV12-4	TRBJ1-2	CASSFRQGNGYTF	TGTGCCAGCAGTTTTAGGCAGGGGAATGGCTACACCTTC
NA	TRBD1	TRBV24-1	TRBJ2-3	CATSDTDRVKDTQYF	TGTGCCACCAGTGATACCGACAGGGTGAAAGATACGCAGTATTTT
NA	NA	TRBV24-1	TRBJ1-1	CATSDPAGPDTEAFF	TGTGCCACCAGTGACCCCGCAGGGCCGGACACTGAAGCTTTCTTT
NA	TRBD2	TRBV5-1	TRBJ2-1	CASSWVAGGPNEQFF	TGCGCCAGCAGCTGGGTAGCGGGAGGCCCCAATGAGCAGTTCTTC
NA	NA	TRBV19	TRBJ1-5	CASSDGTLSNQPQHF	TGTGCCAGTAGTGACGGGACACTTAGCAATCAGCCCCAGCATTTT
NA	TRBD2	TRBV5-5	TRBJ2-1	CASSLGGLARPYNEQFF	TGTGCCAGCAGCTTGGGGGGACTAGCGAGACCCTACAATGAGCAGTTCTTC
NA	TRBD2	TRBV7-9	TRBJ2-3	CASSRTSDTQYF	TGTGCCAGCAGCCGGACTAGCGATACGCAGTATTTT
NA	NA	TRBV6-5	TRBJ1-5	CASHPQRGNQPQHF	TGTGCCAGCCATCCCCAGAGGGGCAATCAGCCCCAGCATTTT
NA	NA	TRBV19	TRBJ1-2	CASSKQAEYGYTF	TGTGCCAGTAGTAAACAGGCCGAGTATGGCTACACCTTC
NA	TRBD1	TRBV5-1	TRBJ2-3	CASSLVGQGTDTQYF	TGCGCCAGCAGCTTGGTGGGACAGGGAACAGATACGCAGTATTTT
NA	NA	TRBV24-1	TRBJ2-5	CATSDLGQQETQYF	TGTGCCACCAGTGATTTGGGACAGCAAGAGACCCAGTACTTC
NA	NA	TRBV11-2	TRBJ2-3	CASSLEQGSQDTQYF	TGTGCCAGCAGCTTAGAGCAGGGTTCTCAAGATACGCAGTATTTT
NA	TRBD2	TRBV19	TRBJ2-1	CASSPTGLAGVAPYSYNEQFF	TGTGCCAGTAGCCCTACAGGACTAGCGGGAGTTGCGCCTTACTCCTACAATGAGCAGTTCTTC
NA	NA	TRBV27	TRBJ1-2	CASKEIGQYNYGYTF	TGTGCCAGTAAAGAAATTGGACAGTATAACTATGGCTACACCTTC
NA	TRBD2	TRBV28	TRBJ2-7	CASGTSGTYEQYF	TGTGCCAGCGGGACTAGCGGTACCTACGAGCAGTACTTC
NA	NA	TRBV28	TRBJ1-1	CASSLTGGVPEAFF	TGTGCCAGCAGTTTAACGGGGGGCGTGCCTGAAGCTTTCTTT
NA	NA	TRBV7-3	TRBJ2-2	CASSLTPSQVNTGELFF	TGTGCCAGCAGCTTAACTCCTTCGCAGGTGAACACCGGGGAGCTGTTTTTT
NA	NA	TRBV5-8	TRBJ2-1	CASSALTSIVVNEQFF	TGTGCCAGCAGCGCCTTAACTAGCATTGTGGTCAATGAGCAGTTCTTC
NA	NA	TRBV30	TRBJ1-3	CAWSVRPYSGNTIYF	TGTGCCTGGAGTGTGCGGCCCTACTCGGGAAACACCATATATTTT
once	NA	TRBV19	TRBJ1-2	CASSEGQVYGYTF	TGTGCCAGCTCAGAAGGACAAGTCTATGGCTACACCTTC
NA	NA	TRBV3-1/TRBV3-2	TRBJ1-5	CASSQVAGLGQPQHF	TGTGCCAGCAGCCAAGTCGCGGGGCTTGGGCAGCCCCAGCATTTT
NA	NA	TRBV28	TRBJ1-5	CASTSGTVSNQPQHF	TGTGCCAGCACTTCAGGCACAGTTAGCAATCAGCCCCAGCATTTT
NA	TRBD1	TRBV30	TRBJ1-2	CAWSEDRGYGYTF	TGTGCCTGGAGTGAAGACAGGGGCTATGGCTACACCTTC
NA	TRBD1	TRBV30	TRBJ1-1	CAVRQGRNTEAFF	TGTGCCGTAAGACAGGGGAGGAACACTGAAGCTTTCTTT
NA	NA	TRBV5-6	TRBJ2-7	CASSSPPTGPGASEQYF	TGTGCCAGCAGCTCCCCTCCCACAGGGCCCGGCGCTTCCGAGCAGTACTTC
NA	TRBD2	TRBV19	TRBJ2-1	CASSIGGRTFYNEQFF	TGTGCCAGTAGTATAGGCGGGAGGACCTTCTACAATGAGCAGTTCTTC
NA	NA	TRBV5-6	TRBJ1-6	CASSLPRVDSPLHF	TGTGCCAGCAGCTTGCCCAGGGTGGATTCACCCCTCCACTTT
NA	TRBD1	TRBV5-4	TRBJ2-2	CASSLPTPRGLTGELFF	TGTGCCAGCAGCCTCCCGACCCCCAGGGGGCTTACCGGGGAGCTGTTTTTT
NA	NA	TRBV29-1	TRBJ2-1	CSVGGPSRNEQFF	TGCAGCGTTGGGGGCCCCTCGCGAAATGAGCAGTTCTTC
NA	TRBD1	TRBV24-1	TRBJ1-2	CATSGGQGLSPNYGYTF	TGTGCCACCAGTGGTGGACAGGGCCTCTCACCAAACTATGGCTACACCTTC
NA	TRBD2	TRBV7-6	TRBJ2-3	CASSPRLAGGKDTQYF	TGTGCCAGCAGCCCAAGACTAGCGGGAGGCAAAGATACGCAGTATTTT
NA	NA	TRBV5-5	TRBJ1-1	CASSKGPFGTEAFF	TGTGCCAGCAGCAAGGGGCCTTTCGGAACTGAAGCTTTCTTT
NA	NA	TRBV28	TRBJ1-2	CASSLMGASYGYTF	TGTGCCAGCAGTTTAATGGGGGCATCCTATGGCTACACCTTC
NA	TRBD1	TRBV5-6	TRBJ1-2	CASSRQGVYGYTF	TGTGCCAGCAGCCGACAGGGGGTTTATGGCTACACCTTC
NA	TRBD1	TRBV19	TRBJ1-6	CASSMTGSWNNSPLHF	TGTGCCAGTAGTATGACAGGGAGTTGGAATAATTCACCCCTCCACTTT
NA	TRBD1	TRBV2	TRBJ1-1	CASSPGQGAWTEAFF	TGTGCCAGCAGTCCCGGACAGGGGGCCTGGACTGAAGCTTTCTTT